These 9 T cell receptor beta chains were all obtained from the same sample, sequenced in a study of Ad26.COV2.S vaccination and SARS-CoV-2 variants. Treatment indicated: roughly 20 received Ad26.COV2.S at low or high dose, single or two shots; roughly five received placebo; per-sample allocation not given. Following the first vaccine or placebo injection, samples were taken on day 63. Sequenced by immunoSEQ multiplex PCR; TCRdb stores in-frame clones only, minus some. The sample gives hundreds of thousands of clones, roughly nine tenths of which show up once; about 2.7% is in the top ten. Sequencing was performed on peripheral blood, taken in a trial of Ad26.COV2.S vaccine versus placebo. These receptors were taken from a person aged 18 to 59 who received the Ad26.COV2.S COVID-19 vaccine or a placebo.

The J gene is TRBJ2-3, the V gene TRBV6-5; D is possibly TRBD2 (6 bases). V dropped 6 bases and J dropped 2 bases, with 15 bases sitting between them. The CDR3 is 15 amino acids. The germline CDR1 and CDR2 sequences are MNHEY and SVGAGI. CDR3 loop: CASSRGAFNTDTQYF. The CDR3 bases are TGTGCCAGCAGCCGCGGGGCTTTTAACACAGATACGCAGTATTTT.

This rearrangement joins TRBV24-1 to TRBJ2-3; 7 nucleotides match TRBD2. The CDR3 runs to 18 residues. V lost 3 bases to trimming and J lost 0 bases; unmatched junction nucleotides: 11. Germline-derived CDR1 and CDR2 are KGHDR and SFDVKD. CDR3 DNA sequence: TGTGCCACCAGTGATCAGTCCTGGGGGGGGAGTAGCACAGATACGCAGTATTTT. Protein product: CATSDQSWGGSSTDTQYF.

V usage is TRBV5-1 and J usage is TRBJ1-6; a weak D match, TRBD1 (5 bases). CDR1 is SGHRS and CDR2 is YFSETQ in the germline V gene. The V gene lost 0 bases and the J gene lost 10 bases, with 20 bases spanning the gap. The CDR3 is 17 residues long. The DNA for the CDR3 is TGCGCCAGCAGCTTGGACCCCTCGGCAGGGTCGGAGTCACCCCTCCACTTT. This encodes CASSLDPSAGSESPLHF. The full variable domain, its missing parts supplied by reference TRBV5-1 and TRBJ1-6, is KAGVTQTPRYLIKTRGQQVTLSCSPISGHRSVSWYQQTPGQGLQFLFEYFSETQRNKGNFPGRFSGRQFSNSRSEMNVSTLELGDSALYLCASSLDPSAGSESPLHFGNGTRLTVT.

The chain employs TRBV9 and TRBJ2-3; perhaps TRBD1 as D (5 bases). Germline CDR1 is SGDLS and CDR2 is YYNGEE. This CDR3 has 16 residues. The ends were cut back, 1 base at V and 0 bases at J, with 12 bases in the middle. This CDR3 reads CASSVSGIWSTDTQYF. CDR3 bases: TGTGCCAGCAGCGTATCAGGGATTTGGAGCACAGATACGCAGTATTTT.

The chain uses TRBV5-1 and TRBJ2-2; D tentatively fits TRBD1 or TRBD2 (5 bases each). Germline V gene sequence: CDR1 SGHRS, CDR2 YFSETQ. The CDR3 is made up of 17 amino acids. The V gene lost 4 bases and the J gene lost 1 base, with 17 bases spanning the gap. The CDR3 region is CASSPRSGTMNTGELFF. The CDR3 DNA reads TGCGCCAGCAGCCCACGCTCCGGGACGATGAACACCGGGGAGCTGTTTTTT. Drawing the rest from reference TRBV5-1 and TRBJ2-2, the complete variable domain is KAGVTQTPRYLIKTRGQQVTLSCSPISGHRSVSWYQQTPGQGLQFLFEYFSETQRNKGNFPGRFSGRQFSNSRSEMNVSTLELGDSALYLCASSPRSGTMNTGELFFGEGSRLTVL.

This chain connects TRBV5-6 to TRBJ2-5; 16 bases are shared with TRBD2. The J segment lost 3 bases and the V segment lost 4 bases, leaving 3 bases of the junction unmatched. The CDR3 totals 16 residues. CDR1 is SGHDT, CDR2 YYEEEE, per germline. For the CDR3, the DNA is TGTGCCAGCAGCCGGGGACTAGCGGGAGGGGAAGAGACCCAGTACTTC. Encoded protein: CASSRGLAGGEETQYF.

This sequence joins TRBV7-2 and TRBJ1-1; 8 nucleotides agree with TRBD1. From germline, CDR1 is SGHTA and CDR2 FQGNSA. The CDR3 has 13 residues. V shed 5 bases and J 5 bases; nucleotides not matched to a gene: 4. This CDR3 reads CASSNRGGTEAFF. The CDR3 DNA reads TGTGCCAGCAGCAACAGGGGGGGGACTGAAGCTTTCTTT.

This chain uses TRBV10-3 with TRBJ2-5; no clear D gene. Trimming took 5 bases from V and 3 from J, leaving 7 bases between them. The germline gives CDR1 ENHRY, CDR2 SYGVKD. The CDR3 is 12 amino acids. CDR3 DNA sequence: TGTGCCATCAGTACGGCGAAAGAGACCCAGTACTTC. This sequence encodes CAISTAKETQYF.

The V and J genes are TRBV4-3 and TRBJ2-3, with 11 bases identical to TRBD2. The CDR3 extends over 17 amino acids. Per germline, CDR1 LGHNA and CDR2 YSLEER. The J segment lost 6 bases and the V segment lost 0 bases, leaving 8 bases of the junction unmatched. CDR3 region: CASSQEVAGGPGDTQYF. As DNA, the CDR3 is TGCGCCAGCAGCCAAGAAGTAGCGGGGGGGCCAGGGGATACGCAGTATTTT.